A selection of T cell receptor beta chains follows, all from one sample in a study of T cell repertoires in cytomegalovirus infection. No antigen has been assigned to these receptors. TCRdb re-called the reads through MiXCR, storing one row per CDR3 protein. The table lists under 350,000 distinct CDR3 sequences, roughly a fifth of them singletons. Sequences were derived from cultured PBMCs, sampled from culture after CMV antigen stimulation. Every receptor here comes from a human donor in good health (CMV status not recorded). Some clones in this sample may be carry-over from other donors' samples. Both conserved end residues are part of each CDR3. The D gene is left open where the match is weak. Expanded clones get a size class; other rows say once, few or many, or leave the size out.

cdr3_length	clone_size	v_call	j_call	d_call	cdr3_nt	cdr3_aa
16	NA	TRBV6-2/TRBV6-3	TRBJ2-2	NA	TGTGCCAGCAGCTTCGCTACCAACTTAAACACCGGGGAGCTGTTTTTT	CASSFATNLNTGELFF
11	many	TRBV7-9	TRBJ1-3	NA	TGTGCCAGCAGCTTAAGCGGCACCATATATTTT	CASSLSGTIYF
12	NA	TRBV19	TRBJ1-1	NA	TGTGCCAGTAGTATGCGGGACACTGAAGCTTTCTTT	CASSMRDTEAFF
18	NA	TRBV7-2	TRBJ2-4	TRBD2	TGTGCCAGCAGCTTAGGACTAGCGGGAGTTCCAGGGGGAAACATTCAGTACTTC	CASSLGLAGVPGGNIQYF
13	NA	TRBV29-1	TRBJ1-1	NA	TGCAGCGTTGAAGAGGAGGCAGCAACTGAAGCTTTCTTT	CSVEEEAATEAFF
14	NA	TRBV30	TRBJ2-2	NA	TGTGCCTGGAGTAGGACCAGGAACACCGGGGAGCTGTTTTTT	CAWSRTRNTGELFF
15	few	TRBV12-3/TRBV12-4	TRBJ2-3	NA	TGTGCCAGCAGTTTCATCGGGACTAGCACAGATACGCAGTATTTT	CASSFIGTSTDTQYF
16	few	TRBV4-2	TRBJ2-7	TRBD1	TGTGCCAGCAGCCAAGAAGAAGGACAGGGATACTACGAGCAGTACTTC	CASSQEEGQGYYEQYF
15	many	TRBV7-8	TRBJ2-1	NA	TGTGCCAGCAGCTTATTCCGGTCCTCCTACAATGAGCAGTTCTTC	CASSLFRSSYNEQFF
16	NA	TRBV11-3	TRBJ2-2	NA	TGTGCCAGCAGCTTGGTATCCCCGAGGGACACCGGGGAGCTGTTTTTT	CASSLVSPRDTGELFF
14	NA	TRBV18	TRBJ1-2	NA	TGTGCCAGCTCACCACCCCGGGATTACTATGGCTACACCTTC	CASSPPRDYYGYTF
13	NA	TRBV12-3/TRBV12-4	TRBJ1-1	NA	TGTGCCATCCGCGGGACACAGAACACTGAAGCTTTCTTT	CAIRGTQNTEAFF
15	NA	TRBV6-2/TRBV6-3	TRBJ2-1	NA	TGTGCCAGCAGTTACGGAGAAAGGGGTAACAATGAGCAGTTCTTC	CASSYGERGNNEQFF
12	few	TRBV24-1	TRBJ2-1	NA	TGTGCCACCAGTGGCTCCGGGATCACGCAGTTCTTC	CATSGSGITQFF
15	NA	TRBV7-3	TRBJ1-5	NA	TGTGCCAGCAGCCCAGAGGCGGGGGCTGATCAGCCCCAGCATTTT	CASSPEAGADQPQHF
13	many	TRBV7-2	TRBJ1-5	NA	TGTGCCAGCAGCTTAGTCAGCAATCAGCCCCAGCATTTT	CASSLVSNQPQHF
15	NA	TRBV6-2/TRBV6-3	TRBJ2-7	TRBD1	TGTGCCAGCCAAACTGGGGACAGGGCCTTCCACGAGCAGTACTTC	CASQTGDRAFHEQYF
15	many	TRBV19	TRBJ2-1	TRBD2	TGTGCCAGTAGTCCTCTAGCGGAGCCCTACAATGAGCAGTTCTTC	CASSPLAEPYNEQFF
13	few	TRBV24-1	TRBJ2-2	NA	TGTGCCACAGGGCATGAGGTCACCGGGGAGCTGTTTTTT	CATGHEVTGELFF
14	NA	TRBV19	TRBJ1-1	TRBD1	TGTGCCAGTAGTCCAGGGGACAGGGCAGATCCAGCTTTCTTT	CASSPGDRADPAFF
15	many	TRBV7-2	TRBJ1-1	NA	TGTGCCAGCAGCCCGGAGGGGTCACGTAACACTGAAGCTTTCTTT	CASSPEGSRNTEAFF
15	few	TRBV29-1	TRBJ1-1	NA	TGCAGCGTTGTGTTAGGTAGCGTTATGAACACTGAAGCTTTCTTT	CSVVLGSVMNTEAFF
16	NA	TRBV11-2	TRBJ2-1	NA	TGTGCCAGCAGCTTAGTACTAGCGGGACAGGGCTATGAGCAGTTCTTC	CASSLVLAGQGYEQFF
12	NA	TRBV24-1	TRBJ1-2	TRBD1	TGTGCCACCAGTGGGGACAGGGATGGCTACACCTTC	CATSGDRDGYTF
12	NA	TRBV10-3	TRBJ1-5	NA	TGTGCCACCTCAGGAGGAGGGCAGCCCCAGCATTTT	CATSGGGQPQHF
15	NA	TRBV24-1	TRBJ2-3	NA	TGTGCCACCAGTCCACGTCGGGGTTACGGAGATACGCAGTATTTT	CATSPRRGYGDTQYF
16	few	TRBV4-1	TRBJ2-2	NA	TGCGCCAGCAGCCTTAGCCCGGGCCTGAACACCGGGGAGCTGTTTTTT	CASSLSPGLNTGELFF
15	few	TRBV19	TRBJ2-1	TRBD2	TGTGCCAGTAGTAGAACAGCGGGGGCCTACAATGAGCAGTTCTTC	CASSRTAGAYNEQFF
15	few	TRBV9	TRBJ1-1	NA	TGTGCCAGCAGCGTAGATAGGGGGATGAACACTGAAGCTTTCTTT	CASSVDRGMNTEAFF
17	many	TRBV6-2/TRBV6-3	TRBJ2-1	TRBD2	TGTGCCAGCAGTTCCCCGACTAGCGGCAGGCCCTACAATGAGCAGTTCTTC	CASSSPTSGRPYNEQFF
12	NA	TRBV20-1	TRBJ2-3	NA	TGCAGTGCTAGTGGGGGGCGCGATACGCAGTATTTT	CSASGGRDTQYF
15	few	TRBV9	TRBJ2-1	NA	TGTGCCAGCAGCCCAAGGGAAGGAGGAAACAATGAGCAGTTCTTC	CASSPREGGNNEQFF
16	NA	TRBV7-2	TRBJ2-3	TRBD2	TGTGCCAGCCTCTGGGGACTAGCGGGATCCGCAGATACGCAGTATTTT	CASLWGLAGSADTQYF
15	once	TRBV29-1	TRBJ2-5	TRBD2	TGCAGCGTTCCCGCTAGCGGGAGGGCTGGAGAGACCCAGTACTTC	CSVPASGRAGETQYF
15	NA	TRBV5-1	TRBJ2-1	TRBD2	TGCGCCAGCAGCTTGGGACCGACTAGCGGGAATGAGCAGTTCTTC	CASSLGPTSGNEQFF
12	NA	TRBV11-2	TRBJ2-1	NA	TGTGCCAGCAGCTCCATTGGCAGTGAGCAGTTCTTC	CASSSIGSEQFF
15	many	TRBV7-2	TRBJ1-1	TRBD1	TGTGCCAGCAGCTTCGGGCGGGGACAGGGGCTTGAAGCTTTCTTT	CASSFGRGQGLEAFF
12	few	TRBV20-1	TRBJ2-3	NA	TGCAGTGCTAGGATGCACACAGATACGCAGTATTTT	CSARMHTDTQYF
14	few	TRBV6-6	TRBJ1-5	NA	TGTGCCAGCAGTTCCCTGGGAGGAGGACAGCCCCAGCATTTT	CASSSLGGGQPQHF
12	NA	TRBV7-2	TRBJ1-2	TRBD1	TGTGCCAGCACCAGGGAGGGGGCCGGCTACACCTTC	CASTREGAGYTF
13	few	TRBV27	TRBJ2-1	TRBD2	TGTGCCAGCTCGCGGGGGTACTCGGATGAGCAGTTCTTC	CASSRGYSDEQFF
16	many	TRBV6-1	TRBJ2-3	NA	TGTGCCAGCAGAAACGGAGCGGAACGTAGCACAGATACGCAGTATTTT	CASRNGAERSTDTQYF
15	many	TRBV7-2	TRBJ1-5	NA	TGTGCCAGCAGTTGGTTTGGTCAGGGCAATCAGCCCCAGCATTTT	CASSWFGQGNQPQHF
19	NA	TRBV12-3/TRBV12-4	TRBJ2-1	NA	TGTGCCAGCAGTTTAAAGCAGGTTAGAAAATTGGTTCCGTACAATGAGCAGTTCTTC	CASSLKQVRKLVPYNEQFF
12	many	TRBV7-2	TRBJ2-1	NA	TGTGCCAGCAGCTTACGAGGGTACGAGCAGTTCTTC	CASSLRGYEQFF
15	few	TRBV20-1	TRBJ2-5	TRBD2	TGCAGTGCGCGAGTTGGACTAGCGGGAGGAGAGACCCAGTACTTC	CSARVGLAGGETQYF
15	many	TRBV12-3/TRBV12-4	TRBJ2-1	NA	TGTGCCAGCAGTTTAATGGGAGCGAGCTACAATGAGCAGTTCTTC	CASSLMGASYNEQFF
19	few	TRBV10-2	TRBJ2-1	TRBD2	TGCGCCAGCAGTGAGTCCACAGTTATTGGGCTAGCGGCCTACAATGAGCAGTTCTTC	CASSESTVIGLAAYNEQFF